These T cell receptor beta chains were read from a single sample in a study of spatial heterogeneity in lung cancer. TCRdb passed the 5' RACE reads through MiXCR, listing each CDR3 protein once. The sample contains tens of thousands of distinct CDR3 sequences, approximately 20% of which appear only once. Sequencing used PBMCs, obtained at follow-up. These receptors all stem from a male donor with early-stage non-small cell lung cancer. Each CDR3 is given with its conserved first and last residue. The order of the fields is V gene, J gene, clone size, D gene, CDR3 protein, CDR3 DNA. D genes are given only for firm matches. Expanded clones get a size class; other rows say once, few or many, or leave the size out.

V: TRBV3-1; J: TRBJ2-1; size: NA; D: NA; CDR3: CASSQEVGMDYNEQFF; DNA: TGTGCCAGCAGCCAAGAGGTGGGAATGGACTACAATGAGCAGTTCTTC
V: TRBV7-2; J: TRBJ1-2; size: few; D: NA; CDR3: CASSLGNAGDGYTF; DNA: TGTGCCAGCAGCTTGGGGAACGCGGGCGATGGCTACACCTTC
V: TRBV30; J: TRBJ1-1; size: NA; D: TRBD1; CDR3: CAWSRTGEDTEAFF; DNA: TGTGCCTGGAGTAGGACAGGGGAGGACACTGAAGCTTTCTTT
V: TRBV12-3/TRBV12-4; J: TRBJ1-1; size: NA; D: NA; CDR3: CASSLSRAVEAFF; DNA: TGTGCCAGCAGTTTAAGCCGGGCGGTTGAAGCTTTCTTT
V: TRBV20-1; J: TRBJ1-6; size: NA; D: NA; CDR3: CSAAPPGGTESSYNSPLHF; DNA: TGCAGTGCTGCCCCCCCGGGGGGAACGGAAAGCTCCTATAATTCACCCCTCCACTTT
V: TRBV20-1; J: TRBJ2-1; size: few; D: NA; CDR3: CSAWDFYNEQFF; DNA: TGCAGTGCTTGGGACTTCTACAATGAGCAGTTCTTC
V: TRBV6-5; J: TRBJ2-1; size: NA; D: TRBD1; CDR3: CASRGQVNNEQFF; DNA: TGTGCCAGCAGGGGACAGGTCAACAATGAGCAGTTCTTC
V: TRBV7-9; J: TRBJ2-3; size: once; D: TRBD2; CDR3: CASTPGREGLYF; DNA: TGTGCCAGCACCCCCGGAAGGGAGGGGTTGTATTTT
V: TRBV24-1; J: TRBJ2-1; size: NA; D: NA; CDR3: CATSTPSRVYNEQFF; DNA: TGTGCCACCAGCACCCCGTCTCGGGTATACAATGAGCAGTTCTTC
V: TRBV15; J: TRBJ1-5; size: many; D: NA; CDR3: CATSTRAINQPQHF; DNA: TGTGCCACCAGTACCAGGGCGATAAATCAGCCCCAGCATTTT
V: TRBV6-2/TRBV6-3; J: TRBJ1-1; size: NA; D: NA; CDR3: CASSYERRVNTEAFF; DNA: TGTGCCAGCAGTTACGAAAGGCGCGTCAACACTGAAGCTTTCTTT
V: TRBV20-1; J: TRBJ2-2; size: NA; D: TRBD2; CDR3: CSASPTSGSTGELFF; DNA: TGCAGTGCTAGTCCGACTAGCGGGAGCACCGGGGAGCTGTTTTTT
V: TRBV24-1; J: TRBJ2-1; size: NA; D: NA; CDR3: CATSLNADEQFF; DNA: TGTGCCACCAGTTTGAACGCGGATGAGCAGTTCTTC
V: TRBV6-2/TRBV6-3; J: TRBJ1-2; size: few; D: NA; CDR3: CASSYSKSPGPNGYTF; DNA: TGTGCCAGCAGTTACTCGAAGAGTCCCGGACCAAATGGCTACACCTTC
V: TRBV12-3/TRBV12-4; J: TRBJ2-6; size: NA; D: NA; CDR3: CASSFQAGANVLTF; DNA: TGTGCCAGCAGTTTCCAGGCTGGGGCCAACGTCCTGACTTTC
V: TRBV5-1; J: TRBJ2-1; size: NA; D: TRBD1; CDR3: CASSPGQGAREQFF; DNA: TGCGCCAGCAGCCCGGGACAGGGGGCGAGGGAGCAGTTCTTC
V: TRBV5-1; J: TRBJ2-7; size: few; D: NA; CDR3: CASSLKPQTEQYF; DNA: TGCGCCAGCAGCTTGAAGCCACAGACCGAGCAGTACTTC
V: TRBV6-6; J: TRBJ1-5; size: NA; D: TRBD1; CDR3: CASRLTGGNQPQHF; DNA: TGTGCCAGCCGATTGACAGGGGGCAATCAGCCCCAGCATTTT